This T cell receptor beta chain is drawn from a study of cytomegalovirus exposure and HLA in healthy donors. General observations from the study: A few CMV-associated chains were confirmed in vitro to be specific for CMV antigens.

With respect to this clone: The antigen is not known.

Germline values: CDR1 SGHTA, CDR2 FQGTGA. The CDR3 runs to 14 residues. The V end was cut by 3 bases, the J end by 1 base, with 6 bases between. A multiplex PCR was run with 60 Vbeta primers and 13 Jbeta primers. Profiling relied on immunoSEQ multiplex PCR, and the TCRdb table lists in-frame clones only, not all of them. The table shows under 150,000 clones, with over 70% occurring only once. J is TRBJ2-2 and V is TRBV7-3; D call uncertain. The receptor's source is a woman aged 40 to 55 in good health and CMV-seropositive. Input material: PBMCs. CDR3 in DNA: TGTGCCAGCAGCTTTCCGGGGAACACCGGGGAGCTGTTTTTT. Its protein is CASSFPGNTGELFF. The variable domain in full, completed from reference TRBV7-3 and TRBJ2-2, reads GAGVSQTPSNKVTEKGKYVELRCDPISGHTALYWYRQSLGQGPEFLIYFQGTGAADDSGLPNDRFFAVRPEGSVSTLKIQRTERGDSAVYLCASSFPGNTGELFFGEGSRLTVL.